These 25 T cell receptor beta chains were sequenced from one sample in a study of blood T cell repertoires in COVID-19. Assay: immunoSEQ multiplex PCR; the TCRdb copy retains only in-frame clones and omits some. The repertoire holds over 75,000 clones, with around 90% as singletons. What was sequenced was peripheral blood. These TCRs come from a human donor with COVID-19, enrolled during active disease. The donor label of this sample is uncertain.

The chain is built from TRBV5-1 and TRBJ2-5; TRBD1 matches 8 bases. Germline V gene sequence: CDR1 SGHRS, CDR2 YFSETQ. The junction had 9 bases not matched to a gene; V was cut back by 4 bases and J by 4 bases. This CDR3 has 15 amino acids. The CDR3 sequence is CASSPRTGRGETQYF. In nucleotides, the CDR3 is TGCGCCAGCAGCCCGCGGACAGGGCGGGGAGAGACCCAGTACTTC.

This clone was detected only once. The chain combines TRBV1 with TRBJ2-7; the table's D call TRBD2 went unverified against the DNA. TRBV1 is termed a pseudogene. CDR3 length equals 16 residues. The CDR3 nucleotides are TGCACCAGCAGCCCCCGAGAAGCGGGAGCACTATACGAGCAGTACTTC. Translation gives CTSSPREAGALYEQYF.

The chain joins TRBV7-6 to TRBJ2-7; 13 nucleotides line up with TRBD2. This CDR3 has 18 amino acids. Germline CDR1 SGHVS, CDR2 FNYEAQ. With 1 base clipped from V and 4 bases from J, the junction kept 10 bases outside the gene matches. The chain's CDR3 is CASSLVLTSGGARYEQYF. CDR3 bases: TGTGCCAGCAGCTTAGTCCTTACTAGCGGGGGGGCCCGGTACGAGCAGTACTTC.

The chain recombines TRBV5-1 with TRBJ1-1, with 8 bases that match TRBD1. Germline CDR1 reads SGHRS; CDR2 reads YFSETQ. The CDR3 length is 17 residues. Trimming took 6 bases from V and 5 from J; bases not matched to a gene: 18. CDR3 sequence (DNA): TGCGCCAGCACCCCTGGGGCAGGGGGCTTCTTGGGTACTGAAGCTTTCTTT. Translating it yields CASTPGAGGFLGTEAFF.

The chain combines TRBV24-1 with TRBJ2-2, with D maybe TRBD2 (6 bases). V was clipped by 0 bases and J by 5 bases, with 9 bases between them. Germline CDR1 and CDR2: KGHDR and SFDVKD. CDR3 length equals 15 residues. The CDR3 spells CATSDLGAGTGELFF. The DNA of the CDR3 is TGTGCCACCAGTGATTTGGGGGCGGGGACCGGGGAGCTGTTTTTT.

This chain links TRBV28 with TRBJ1-4; D may be TRBD1 (5 bases). In germline, CDR1 is MDHEN, CDR2 SYDVKM. Trimming left V 3 bases short and J 6 bases short, with 26 bases between. The CDR3 has 19 amino acids. The CDR3 sequence: CASSLSQGLGTLGYEKLFF. DNA of the CDR3: TGTGCCAGCAGTTTGAGTCAGGGACTGGGGACCTTGGGGTATGAAAAACTGTTTTTT.

For the CDR3, the DNA is TGCGCCAGCAGCTTGTTTCGGAGCATCACCGGGGAGCTGTTTTTT. This translates into CASSLFRSITGELFF. The chain is built from TRBV5-1 and TRBJ2-2, with D unclear. This CDR3 comprises 15 residues. CDR1 SGHRS and CDR2 YFSETQ come from the germline V gene. V was shortened by 1 base and J by 4 bases, with 11 bases between the two germline ends.

This chain connects TRBV30 to TRBJ1-4; 7 nucleotides line up with TRBD1. The V gene's germline CDR1 is GTSNPN and CDR2 SVGIG (reference sequence). V was pared by 4 bases and J by 6 bases, with 8 bases of the junction left unmatched. There are 14 residues in the CDR3. The CDR3 is CAWNPGTEYEKLFF. Here the CDR3 DNA reads TGTGCCTGGAATCCCGGGACAGAGTATGAAAAACTGTTTTTT.

This clone was seen a single time. This chain uses TRBV2 with TRBJ1-3; no definite D call. The CDR3 covers 12 residues. The germline gives CDR1 SNHLY, CDR2 FYNNEI. Trimming took off 5 bases at V and 4 bases at J, with 6 bases between the two ends. The CDR3 protein is CASSQWGNTIYF. CDR3 nucleotides: TGTGCCAGCAGTCAGTGGGGAAACACCATATATTTT.

The V and J genes are TRBV9 and TRBJ2-7; D is perhaps TRBD2 (7 bases). This CDR3 region has 17 residues. Germline assignment: CDR1 SGDLS and CDR2 YYNGEE. Trimming took 0 bases from V and 5 from J, leaving 21 bases between them. In nucleotides, the CDR3 is TGTGCCAGCAGCGTAGACCCTGGGGGGGCAGGAAAGAACGAGCAGTACTTC. It yields the protein CASSVDPGGAGKNEQYF. Complete variable domain (other parts from reference TRBV9 and TRBJ2-7): DSGVTQTPKHLITATGQRVTLRCSPRSGDLSVYWYQQSLDQGLQFLIQYYNGEERAKGNILERFSAQQFPDLHSELNLSSLELGDSALYFCASSVDPGGAGKNEQYFGPGTRLTVT.

The chain links TRBV2 to TRBJ1-4; tentative D call: TRBD1 (5 bases). CDR3 length: 14 residues. The V end lost 4 bases, the J end lost 8 bases, and 14 bases lay between the germline ends. The germline V gene has CDR1 SNHLY and CDR2 FYNNEI. The CDR3 coding sequence is TGTGCCAGCAGTGCCTCAGGGTTGGTGGAAAAACTGTTTTTT. Its translation is CASSASGLVEKLFF.

V gene TRBV6-1 combines with J gene TRBJ1-3; D is uncertain. CDR1 is MNHNS and CDR2 is SASEGT in the germline V gene. The CDR3 contains 16 residues. Trimming left V 0 bases short and J 0 bases short, with 9 bases between. The CDR3 here is CASSEAPQSSGNTIYF. The CDR3 DNA reads TGTGCCAGCAGTGAAGCGCCCCAGTCCTCTGGAAACACCATATATTTT.

The chain recombines TRBV11-3 with TRBJ2-3, with a possible D match to TRBD1 (5 bases). The length of the CDR3 is 11 residues. The V end lost 6 bases, the J end lost 4 bases, and 5 bases lay between the germline ends. Per germline, CDR1 SGHNT and CDR2 YENEEA. The CDR3 DNA follows: TGTGCCAGCAGAGGGGCAGATACGCAGTATTTT. The encoded protein is CASRGADTQYF.

The gene calls are TRBV5-6 and TRBJ2-1; 10 nucleotides line up with TRBD2. The V and J ends lost 5 bases and 8 bases, in that order; junction bases with no gene match: 13. The CDR3 spans 16 residues. Germline V gives CDR1 SGHDT, CDR2 YYEEEE. CDR3 nucleotides: TGTGCCAGCAGTACTCAAATAGCGGGAGGCACCCATGAGCAGTTCTTC. Protein sequence: CASSTQIAGGTHEQFF.

J is TRBJ1-3 and V is TRBV6-1; 8 positions match TRBD1. Germline V gene sequence: CDR1 MNHNS, CDR2 SASEGT. J gave up 0 bases and V 4 bases, and 5 bases lay outside the gene matches. The CDR3 has 16 residues. The CDR3 sequence: CASSGRTGSSGNTIYF. DNA for the CDR3: TGTGCCAGCAGTGGGCGGACAGGGAGCTCTGGAAACACCATATATTTT.

In DNA form, the CDR3 reads TGCAGTGCTAGTCAGGGGGCAGATACGCAGTATTTT. This translates into CSASQGADTQYF. The gene calls are TRBV20-1 and TRBJ2-3, with 7 bases aligning to TRBD1. The CDR3 covers 12 residues. V lost 3 bases to trimming and J lost 4 bases; unmatched junction nucleotides: 1. Germline CDR1 is DFQATT and CDR2 is SNEGSKA (reference sequence).

This clone has a single count. The chain's CDR3 is CASSLGREWGEKLFF. The CDR3 coding sequence is TGTGCCAGCAGCTTAGGACGGGAGTGGGGCGAAAAACTGTTTTTT. The chain links TRBV11-3 to TRBJ1-4, with D possibly being TRBD1 (5 bases). V gave up 1 base and J gave up 8 bases, with 14 bases separating them. The CDR3 has 15 residues. The germline V gene has CDR1 SGHNT and CDR2 YENEEA.

This clone appeared a few times. This chain connects TRBV4-1 to TRBJ1-6; D is possibly TRBD1 (5 bases). Per germline, CDR1 MGHRA and CDR2 YSYEKL. V lost 3 bases and J lost 6, with 9 bases in between. The length of the CDR3 is 14 residues. The CDR3 coding sequence is TGCGCCAGCAGCCATCGGGGGGTTAATTCACCCCTCCACTTT. Its translation: CASSHRGVNSPLHF.

This chain connects TRBV7-9 to TRBJ1-6, with D possibly being TRBD1 (6 bases). Germline-derived CDR1 and CDR2 are SEHNR and FQNEAQ (reference sequence). Deletions cut 2 bases from V and 9 bases from J, with 17 bases between. There are 16 residues in the CDR3. CDR3 bases: TGTGCCAGCAGCTTAAACCCAGGGGCCATCGCTTCACCCCTCCACTTT. Its translation: CASSLNPGAIASPLHF.

The chain uses TRBV5-4 and TRBJ2-5; TRBD2 agrees at 10 bases. With 5 bases clipped from V and 5 bases from J, the junction kept 9 bases outside the gene matches. Per germline, CDR1 SGHNT and CDR2 YYREEE (reference sequence). The CDR3 length is 15 residues. CDR3 sequence reads: CASRETSGEWETQYF. The CDR3 DNA sequence: TGTGCCAGCAGGGAAACTAGCGGGGAGTGGGAGACCCAGTACTTC.

The rearrangement links TRBV12-3 or TRBV12-4 to TRBJ1-5; no reliable D call. The CDR3 consists of 13 residues. V gave up 3 bases and J gave up 7 bases, with 10 bases separating them. The CDR3 here is CASSFRGRQPQHF. In DNA, the CDR3 is TGTGCCAGCAGTTTTCGGGGTAGACAGCCCCAGCATTTT.

The chain joins TRBV5-1 to TRBJ2-1; D may be TRBD2 (5 bases). Looked up from germline, CDR1 is SGHRS and CDR2 is YFSETQ. CDR3 length: 14 amino acids. The V end was cut by 7 bases, the J end by 5 bases, with 16 bases between. The CDR3 sequence: CASDWGREHNEQFF. In DNA form, the CDR3 reads TGCGCCAGCGATTGGGGAAGGGAGCACAATGAGCAGTTCTTC.

The chain links TRBV6-5 to TRBJ2-7; possible D gene TRBD1, 6 bases. V was trimmed by 5 bases and J by 3 bases, leaving 8 bases between them. The V gene's germline CDR1 is MNHEY and CDR2 SVGAGI. The CDR3 loop spans 12 amino acids. The CDR3 bases are TGTGCCAGCAGTCGGGACAACTACGAGCAGTACTTC. Encoded protein: CASSRDNYEQYF.

The CDR3 sequence is CASSPNWGQGASGYTF. DNA of the CDR3: TGTGCCAGCAGCCCGAACTGGGGACAGGGGGCGTCTGGCTACACCTTC. The chain has TRBV6-4 and TRBJ1-2, with 12 bases fitting TRBD1. CDR3 length equals 16 residues. Germline trimming cut 6 bases from V and 7 bases from J; bases unmatched to any gene: 12. Germline V gene lookup returns CDR1 MRHNA and CDR2 SNTAGT.

The chain employs TRBV3-1 (or the pseudogene TRBV3-2) and TRBJ2-1, with TRBD2 as a possible D gene (6 bases). V was trimmed by 1 base and J by 9 bases, leaving 19 bases between them. This CDR3 has 16 residues. Germline-derived CDR1 and CDR2 are LGHDT and YNNKEL (reference sequence). The CDR3 loop is CASSQGPGAIGSEQFF. The CDR3 coding sequence is TGTGCCAGCAGCCAAGGCCCGGGAGCGATCGGGAGTGAGCAGTTCTTC.